This entry lists 5 T cell receptor beta chains sequenced from one sample in a study of cytomegalovirus exposure and HLA in healthy donors. The PCR was carried out with 60 Vbeta primers and 13 Jbeta primers. The repertoire was sequenced with immunoSEQ multiplex PCR; TCRdb's copy has only in-frame clones and lacks some. The sample shows roughly 140,000 clones, around 80% of them seen only once. The sequenced sample was PBMCs. The receptors were gathered from a man aged 35 to 55 in good health and CMV-seronegative.

The chain combines TRBV27 with TRBJ1-5; TRBD1 matches at 8 bases. The germline CDR1 and CDR2 sequences are MNHEY and SMNVEV (reference sequence). CDR3 length: 16 amino acids. V gave up 5 bases and J gave up 2 bases; unmatched junction bases: 8. The CDR3 nucleotides read TGTGCCAGCAGTCCCTGGACAGGGAACGGCAATCAGCCCCAGCATTTT. Amino acids: CASSPWTGNGNQPQHF.

V and J are TRBV2 and TRBJ2-5, with 7 bases aligning to TRBD1. Trimming cost V 0 bases and J 1 base; bases outside gene matches: 2. The CDR3 contains 15 residues. The germline gives CDR1 SNHLY, CDR2 FYNNEI. CDR3 residues: CASSEARDSQETQYF. CDR3 nucleotide sequence: TGTGCCAGCAGTGAAGCACGGGACAGCCAAGAGACCCAGTACTTC. Filled out from reference TRBV2 and TRBJ2-5, the complete variable domain reads EPEVTQTPSHQVTQMGQEVILRCVPISNHLYFYWYRQILGQKVEFLVSFYNNEISEKSEIFDDQFSVERPDGSNFTLKIRSTKLEDSAMYFCASSEARDSQETQYFGPGTRLLVL.

The chain links TRBV28 to TRBJ1-4; tentatively, D is TRBD1 (5 bases). The CDR3 is made up of 17 amino acids. CDR1 is MDHEN and CDR2 is SYDVKM in the germline V gene. The V end was cut by 4 bases, the J end by 8 bases, with 23 bases between. This CDR3 reads CASSSTLVREKREKLFF. The DNA of the CDR3 is TGTGCCAGCAGTTCCACCCTCGTCAGGGAAAAGCGAGAAAAACTGTTTTTT.

The chain has TRBV15 and TRBJ2-7, with D possibly matching TRBD2 (5 bases). The CDR3 length is 15 residues. Germline V lookup: CDR1 LNHNV, CDR2 YYDKDF (reference sequence). V was shortened by 1 base and J by 0 bases, with 10 bases between the two germline ends. As DNA, the CDR3 is TGTGCCACCAGCAGAGGGCAGGAGGCCTCCTACGAGCAGTACTTC. The encoded protein is CATSRGQEASYEQYF.

This clone showed up just a few times. The CDR3 DNA sequence: TGCGCCAGCAGGACGAACCCCGGGACAGGGGATGAAACTGAAGCTTTCTTT. This encodes CASRTNPGTGDETEAFF. The chain carries TRBV5-1 and TRBJ1-1; 10 bases are a match to TRBD1. This CDR3 is built from 17 residues. V lost 5 bases, J lost 5 bases, and 15 bases stayed unmatched. Germline assignment: CDR1 SGHRS and CDR2 YFSETQ.